The next 21 T cell receptor beta chains were all read from a single sample in a study of T cell responses to AZD1222 COVID-19 vaccine. Using immunoSEQ multiplex PCR, the repertoire was profiled, and TCRdb retains in-frame clones only, with some absent. The sample carries about 110,000 clones, about 85% recorded once. The specimen comprised peripheral blood, sampled on day 0 of AZD1222 vaccination. These receptors all come from an adult in good health.

The V gene is TRBV7-2, the J gene TRBJ1-1, with D maybe TRBD1 (6 bases). Germline CDR1 SGHTA, CDR2 FQGNSA. Trimming took 5 bases from V and 1 from J, leaving 11 bases between them. This CDR3 region has 14 residues. CDR3 DNA: TGTGCCAGCAGCCCGCAGACAGGGAACACTGAAGCTTTCTTT. It specifies CASSPQTGNTEAFF.

The V call is TRBV11-2, the J call TRBJ2-7, with D uncertain. The CDR3 contains 16 residues. Trimming shortened V by 3 bases and J by 5 bases, and 20 bases separated the two germline ends. Germline V gene sequence: CDR1 SGHAT, CDR2 FQNNGV. For the CDR3, the DNA is TGTGCCAGCAGCTTGTGGGGTACCCAGCCCTATGACGAGCAGTACTTC. Protein: CASSLWGTQPYDEQYF.

Points on this clone: A much larger clone differs by one base, so this may be a read error. The chain has TRBV9 and TRBJ1-3; D is perhaps TRBD1 (5 bases). This CDR3 is 15 amino acids long. CDR1 is SGDLS, CDR2 YYNGEE, per germline. Trimming took off 0 bases at V and 0 bases at J, with 7 bases between the two ends. CDR3 nucleotide sequence: TGTGCCAGCAGCGTAGGACAGAGCTCTGGAAACACCATATATTTT. Protein: CASSVGQSSGNTIYF.

This clone appeared a few times. The chain employs TRBV7-9 and TRBJ2-2; perhaps TRBD2 as D (5 bases). This CDR3 is 14 amino acids long. Germline CDR1 and CDR2: SEHNR and FQNEAQ (reference sequence). Deletions cut 4 bases from V and 5 bases from J, with 11 bases between. The CDR3 reads CASSYDTGTGELFF. The CDR3 DNA is TGTGCCAGCAGCTACGACACGGGGACCGGGGAGCTGTTTTTT.

This chain joins TRBV7-9 and TRBJ2-3, with D perhaps TRBD1 (5 bases). Germline V gives CDR1 SEHNR, CDR2 FQNEAQ (reference sequence). V gave up 5 bases and J gave up 5 bases, with 8 bases separating them. The CDR3 loop spans 12 amino acids. The CDR3 sequence is CASSPQGDTQYF. CDR3 coding DNA: TGTGCCAGCAGCCCCCAGGGAGATACGCAGTATTTT.

The J gene is TRBJ1-1, the V gene TRBV29-1, with TRBD1 as a possible D gene (5 bases). V was cut by 0 bases and J by 5 bases, with 13 bases left in between. Per the germline V gene, CDR1 is SQVTM and CDR2 is ANQGSEA. The CDR3 is 14 amino acids. CDR3 loop: CSVEDLFGGTEAFF. The CDR3 bases are TGCAGCGTTGAAGATCTTTTTGGGGGAACTGAAGCTTTCTTT.

This chain joins TRBV24-1 and TRBJ1-2; D gene uncertain. Per the germline V gene, CDR1 is KGHDR and CDR2 is SFDVKD. V gave up 0 bases and J gave up 8 bases, with 3 bases separating them. The CDR3 is 11 amino acids. The CDR3 spells CATSDLRGYTF. Written as DNA, the CDR3 is TGTGCCACCAGTGATTTGCGGGGCTACACCTTC.

This chain uses TRBV19 with TRBJ2-6; TRBD1 aligns across 9 bases. Germline loops: CDR1 LNHDA, CDR2 SQIVND (reference sequence). The CDR3 sequence is 19 residues long. With V trimmed by 7 bases and J by 4 bases, 17 bases remained unmatched. CDR3 in DNA: TGTGCCAGTACAAAAAGACCGGGACAGGGAGCCTCCGGGGCCAACGTCCTGACTTTC. Its protein product is CASTKRPGQGASGANVLTF.

V and J are TRBV28 and TRBJ1-1; D perhaps matches TRBD1 (6 bases). V shed 7 bases and J shed 1 base, with 13 bases lying between them. The length of the CDR3 is 14 residues. Germline V CDR1 and CDR2: MDHEN, SYDVKM. For the CDR3, the DNA is TGTGCCAGCACGGCTTCCAGGGGGAACACTGAAGCTTTCTTT. Translation gives CASTASRGNTEAFF.

This rearrangement joins TRBV28 to TRBJ2-2; D gene uncertain. V was pared by 3 bases and J by 5 bases, with 13 bases between. Looked up from germline, CDR1 is MDHEN and CDR2 is SYDVKM. The CDR3 sequence is 15 residues long. In DNA form, the CDR3 reads TGTGCCAGCAGTTTGGTAAACCGGGCGACCGGGGAGCTGTTTTTT. Translating gives CASSLVNRATGELFF. Full variable domain (rest looked up from reference TRBV28 and TRBJ2-2): DVKVTQSSRYLVKRTGEKVFLECVQDMDHENMFWYRQDPGLGLRLIYFSYDVKMKEKGDIPEGYSVSREKKERFSLILESASTNQTSMYLCASSLVNRATGELFFGEGSRLTVL.

The rearrangement uses TRBV2 and TRBJ2-7; no reliable D call. The CDR3 is made up of 14 amino acids. The V end lost 6 bases, the J end lost 2 bases, and 14 bases lay between the germline ends. CDR1 SNHLY and CDR2 FYNNEI come from the germline V gene. The CDR3 DNA follows: TGTGCCAGCAGGGGTGTCGCCTATACCTACGAGCAGTACTTC. Protein product: CASRGVAYTYEQYF.

This sequence joins TRBV6-1 and TRBJ1-5, with a tentative D call TRBD1 (5 bases). Germline assignment: CDR1 MNHNS and CDR2 SASEGT. The CDR3 has 15 residues. V was trimmed by 1 base and J by 4 bases, leaving 11 bases between them. DNA for the CDR3: TGTGCCAGCAGTGAAGTTGGGACCCCGAATCAGCCCCAGCATTTT. It encodes CASSEVGTPNQPQHF.

This chain joins TRBV7-2 and TRBJ1-5; D perhaps matches TRBD1 (6 bases). The CDR3 contains 15 residues. V was clipped by 6 bases and J by 3 bases, with 15 bases between them. Per germline, CDR1 SGHTA and CDR2 FQGNSA. CDR3 DNA sequence: TGTGCCAGCAGTTTCAGGGGAACCCTCAATCAGCCCCAGCATTTT. Its translation is CASSFRGTLNQPQHF.

This clone was detected only a few times. The chain employs TRBV5-6 and TRBJ1-6; D gene uncertain. Trimming pared 4 bases from V and 8 bases from J, leaving 16 bases between. Per the germline V gene, CDR1 is SGHDT and CDR2 is YYEEEE. The CDR3 has 15 residues. The CDR3 sequence is CASSLLGRSDSPLHF. DNA of the CDR3: TGTGCCAGCAGCCTCCTGGGAAGGAGCGATTCACCCCTCCACTTT.

The chain joins TRBV19 to TRBJ1-5, with a possible D match to TRBD1 (5 bases). The germline V gene has CDR1 LNHDA and CDR2 SQIVND (reference sequence). V lost 4 bases, J lost 4 bases, and 17 bases lay in between. There are 16 residues in the CDR3. CDR3 sequence reads: CASSKGTPGGNQPQHF. In DNA form, the CDR3 reads TGTGCCAGTAGTAAGGGGACCCCCGGCGGAAATCAGCCCCAGCATTTT.

V and J are TRBV24-1 and TRBJ1-6; no definite D call. The V and J ends lost 5 bases and 8 bases respectively, with 21 bases between them. The germline V gene has CDR1 KGHDR and CDR2 SFDVKD. CDR3 size: 17 residues. This CDR3 is CATSAVSFLGSHSPLHF. CDR3 sequence (DNA): TGTGCCACCAGTGCCGTGTCCTTCCTTGGCTCTCATTCACCCCTCCACTTT.

This clone occurred once. The J gene is TRBJ2-1, the V gene TRBV6-5; TRBD1 is a possible D gene (6 bases). The V end was cut by 7 bases, the J end by 9 bases, with 19 bases between. CDR3 length: 14 amino acids. CDR1 is MNHEY, CDR2 SVGAGI, per germline. The CDR3 region has the DNA TGTGCCAGCATCCGACAGGACATCAGTGGTGAGCAGTTCTTC. It codes for CASIRQDISGEQFF.

This chain joins TRBV28 and TRBJ1-5; D remains ambiguous. Looked up from germline, CDR1 is MDHEN and CDR2 is SYDVKM. The V and J ends lost 6 bases and 1 base respectively, with 13 bases between them. CDR3 length: 15 residues. CDR3 DNA: TGTGCCAGCAGACGGATCGGGGTAAGCAATCAGCCCCAGCATTTT. It specifies CASRRIGVSNQPQHF. The entire variable domain, with the rest obtained from reference TRBV28 and TRBJ1-5, is as follows: DVKVTQSSRYLVKRTGEKVFLECVQDMDHENMFWYRQDPGLGLRLIYFSYDVKMKEKGDIPEGYSVSREKKERFSLILESASTNQTSMYLCASRRIGVSNQPQHFGDGTRLSIL.

The chain employs TRBV3-1 (or the pseudogene TRBV3-2) and TRBJ1-3; no definite D call. V was shortened by 1 base and J by 0 bases, with 1 base between the two germline ends. The CDR3 contains 13 residues. CDR1 is LGHDT, CDR2 YNNKEL, per germline (reference sequence). The CDR3 is CASSQGSGNTIYF. In nucleotides, the CDR3 is TGTGCCAGCAGCCAAGGCTCTGGAAACACCATATATTTT.

The CDR3 DNA follows: TGTGCCAGCAGCTGGGGCAGGGGGACCCAGTACTTC. This gives the protein CASSWGRGTQYF. The chain has TRBV13 and TRBJ2-5, with D maybe TRBD1 (6 bases). Between the trimmed V and J ends, which lost 4 bases and 7 bases, there was a span of 10 bases. Looked up from germline, CDR1 is PRHDT and CDR2 is FYEKMQ (reference sequence). The CDR3 is 12 residues long.

This chain uses TRBV10-3 with TRBJ2-7; 7 positions agree with TRBD1. V gave up 6 bases and J gave up 0 bases; unmatched junction bases: 11. Germline CDR1 and CDR2: ENHRY and SYGVKD. This CDR3 region has 16 residues. CDR3 protein: CAISLTDRPNSYEQYF. The CDR3 DNA is TGTGCCATCAGCTTGACGGACAGGCCGAACTCCTACGAGCAGTACTTC.